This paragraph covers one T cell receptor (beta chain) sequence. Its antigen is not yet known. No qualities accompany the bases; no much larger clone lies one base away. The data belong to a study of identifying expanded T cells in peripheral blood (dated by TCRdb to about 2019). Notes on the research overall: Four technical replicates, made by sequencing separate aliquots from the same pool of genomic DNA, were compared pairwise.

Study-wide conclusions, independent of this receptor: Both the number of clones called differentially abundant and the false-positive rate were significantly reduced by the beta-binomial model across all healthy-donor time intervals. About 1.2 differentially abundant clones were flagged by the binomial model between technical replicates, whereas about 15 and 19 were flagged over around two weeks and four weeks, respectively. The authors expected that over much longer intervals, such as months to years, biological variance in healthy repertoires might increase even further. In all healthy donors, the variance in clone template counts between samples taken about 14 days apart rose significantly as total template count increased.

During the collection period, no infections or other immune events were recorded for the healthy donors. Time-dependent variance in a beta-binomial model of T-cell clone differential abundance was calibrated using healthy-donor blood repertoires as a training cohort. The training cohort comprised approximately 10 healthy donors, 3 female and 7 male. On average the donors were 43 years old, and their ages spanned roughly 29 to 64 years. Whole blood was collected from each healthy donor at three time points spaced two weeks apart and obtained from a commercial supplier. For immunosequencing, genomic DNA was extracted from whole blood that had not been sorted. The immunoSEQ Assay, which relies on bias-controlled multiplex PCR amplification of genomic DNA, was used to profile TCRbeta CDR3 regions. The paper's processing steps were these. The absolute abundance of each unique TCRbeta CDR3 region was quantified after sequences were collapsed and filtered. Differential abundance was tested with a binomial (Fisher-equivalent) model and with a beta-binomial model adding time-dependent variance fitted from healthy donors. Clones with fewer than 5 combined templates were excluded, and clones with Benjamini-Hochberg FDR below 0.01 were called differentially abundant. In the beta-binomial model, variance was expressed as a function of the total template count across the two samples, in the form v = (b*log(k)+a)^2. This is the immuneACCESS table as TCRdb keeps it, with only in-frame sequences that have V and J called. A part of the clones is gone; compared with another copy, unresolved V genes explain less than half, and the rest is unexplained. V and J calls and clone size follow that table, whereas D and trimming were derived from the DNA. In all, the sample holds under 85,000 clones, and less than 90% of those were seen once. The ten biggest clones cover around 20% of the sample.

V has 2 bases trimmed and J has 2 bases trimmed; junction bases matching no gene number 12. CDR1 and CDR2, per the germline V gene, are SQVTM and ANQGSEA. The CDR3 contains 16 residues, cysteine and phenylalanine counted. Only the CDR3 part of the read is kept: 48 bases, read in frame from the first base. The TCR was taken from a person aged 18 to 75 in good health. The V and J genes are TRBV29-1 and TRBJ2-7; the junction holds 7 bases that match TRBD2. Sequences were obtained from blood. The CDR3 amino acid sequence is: CSVENDGSGTAYEQYF. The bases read TGCAGCGTTGAAAACGATGGAAGCGGGACTGCCTACGAGCAGTACTTC.